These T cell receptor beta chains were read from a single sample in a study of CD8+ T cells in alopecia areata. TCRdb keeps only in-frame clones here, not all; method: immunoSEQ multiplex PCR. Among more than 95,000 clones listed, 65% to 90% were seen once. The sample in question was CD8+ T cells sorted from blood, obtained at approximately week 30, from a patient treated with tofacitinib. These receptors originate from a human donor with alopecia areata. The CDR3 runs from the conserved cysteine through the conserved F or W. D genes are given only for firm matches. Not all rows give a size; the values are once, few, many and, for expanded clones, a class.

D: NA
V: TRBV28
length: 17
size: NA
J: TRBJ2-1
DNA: TGTGCCAGCAGTTTATTAGGGGCGGTCTCGACGGACAATGAGCAGTTCTTC
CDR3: CASSLLGAVSTDNEQFF

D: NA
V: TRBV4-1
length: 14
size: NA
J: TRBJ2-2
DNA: TGCGCCAGCAGCCAATTGTCTAGCGCCGGGGAGCTGTTTTTT
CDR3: CASSQLSSAGELFF

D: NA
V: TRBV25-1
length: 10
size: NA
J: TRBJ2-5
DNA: TGTGCCAGCACCGGACAGACCCAGTACTTC
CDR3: CASTGQTQYF

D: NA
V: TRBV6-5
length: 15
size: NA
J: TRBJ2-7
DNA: TGTGCCAGCAGTTACTACGGGACGGAGACCTACGAGCAGTACTTC
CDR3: CASSYYGTETYEQYF

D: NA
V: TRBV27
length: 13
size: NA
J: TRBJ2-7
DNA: TGTGCCAGCAGTTTAGAGGGACCCCTCGAGCAGTACTTC
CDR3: CASSLEGPLEQYF

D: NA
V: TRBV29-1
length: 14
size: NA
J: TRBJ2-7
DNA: TGCAGCGTTGAAGACGACCAGGGATCCTACGAGCAGTACTTC
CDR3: CSVEDDQGSYEQYF

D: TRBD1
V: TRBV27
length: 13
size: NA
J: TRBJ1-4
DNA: TGTGCCAGCAAGACAGGGCCTGATGAAAAACTGTTTTTT
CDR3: CASKTGPDEKLFF

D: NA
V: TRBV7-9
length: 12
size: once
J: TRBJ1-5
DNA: TGTGCCAGCAGCTTGGAACCCGAGGCCCAGCATTTT
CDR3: CASSLEPEAQHF

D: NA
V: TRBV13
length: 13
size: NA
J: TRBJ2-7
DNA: TGTGCCAGCAGCTCCTCCACAGGTAACGAGCAGTACTTC
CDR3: CASSSSTGNEQYF

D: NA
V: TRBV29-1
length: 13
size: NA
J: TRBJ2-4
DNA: TGCAGCGTTGAATCTGACACTAAAAACATTCAGTACTTC
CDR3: CSVESDTKNIQYF

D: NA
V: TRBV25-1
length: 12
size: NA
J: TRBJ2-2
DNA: TGTGCCAGCAGGGCGGGGTACGGGGAGCTGTTTTTT
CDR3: CASRAGYGELFF

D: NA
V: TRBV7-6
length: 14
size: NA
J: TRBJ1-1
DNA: TGTGCCAGCAGCTCCTACGTAGGGAACACTGAAGCTTTCTTT
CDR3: CASSSYVGNTEAFF

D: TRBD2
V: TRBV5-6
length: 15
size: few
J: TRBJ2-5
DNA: TGTGCCAGCAGCTTGGCGGGAGGAGGTAGGGAGACCCAGTACTTC
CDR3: CASSLAGGGRETQYF

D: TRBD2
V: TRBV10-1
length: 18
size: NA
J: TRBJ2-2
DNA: TGCGCCAGCAGTGCCGGACTAGCGGGAGGGGGGATCACCGGGGAGCTGTTTTTT
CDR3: CASSAGLAGGGITGELFF

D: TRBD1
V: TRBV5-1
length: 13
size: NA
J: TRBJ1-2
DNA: TGCGCCAGCAGCGTCGGGACAGACTATGGCTACACCTTC
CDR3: CASSVGTDYGYTF

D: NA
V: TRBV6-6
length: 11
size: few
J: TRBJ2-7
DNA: TGTGCCAGCCTAGGCAGCTACGAGCAGTACTTC
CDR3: CASLGSYEQYF

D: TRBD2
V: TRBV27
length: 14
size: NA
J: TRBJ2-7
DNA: TGTGCCAGCAGTTTGGGAGGGGCCCCCTACGAGCAGTACTTC
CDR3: CASSLGGAPYEQYF

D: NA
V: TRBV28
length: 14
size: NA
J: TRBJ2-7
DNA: TGTGCCAGCAGTGTAAGGAGCAATACCTACGAGCAGTACTTC
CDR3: CASSVRSNTYEQYF

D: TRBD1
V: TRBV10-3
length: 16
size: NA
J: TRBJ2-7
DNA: TGTGCCATCAGCGGGATCGAAGGGACAGGGGACTACGAGCAGTACTTC
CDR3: CAISGIEGTGDYEQYF

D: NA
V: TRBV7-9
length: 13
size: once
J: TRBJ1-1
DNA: TGTGCCAGCAGCTTACCGATGAACACTGAAGCTTTCTTT
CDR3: CASSLPMNTEAFF

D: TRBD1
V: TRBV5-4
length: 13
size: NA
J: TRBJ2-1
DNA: TGTGCCAGCAGACGGGACAGCCACAATGAGCAGTTCTTC
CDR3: CASRRDSHNEQFF

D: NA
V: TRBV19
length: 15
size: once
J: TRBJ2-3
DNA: TGTGCCAGTAGTATTTCTCGACAGATCACAGATACGCAGTATTTT
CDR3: CASSISRQITDTQYF

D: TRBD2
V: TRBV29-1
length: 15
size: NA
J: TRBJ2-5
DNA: TGCAGCGTCGGAAATAGCGGGGGCCTAGGGGAGACCCAGTACTTC
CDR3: CSVGNSGGLGETQYF

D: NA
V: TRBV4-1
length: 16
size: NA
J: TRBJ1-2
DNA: TGCGCCAGCAGCCAAGATCGAGGGTCGAGGACCTATGGCTACACCTTC
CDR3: CASSQDRGSRTYGYTF

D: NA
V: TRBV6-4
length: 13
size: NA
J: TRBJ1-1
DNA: TGTGCCAGCAGTGACTCCCTGAACACTGAAGCTTTCTTT
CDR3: CASSDSLNTEAFF

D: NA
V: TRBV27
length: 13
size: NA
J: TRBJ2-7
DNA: TGTGCCAGCTACGGTGGGAAACTCTACGAGCAGTACTTC
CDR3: CASYGGKLYEQYF

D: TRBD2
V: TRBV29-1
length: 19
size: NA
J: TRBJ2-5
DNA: TGCAGCGTTGAAGATCCGCGGCAGGATGGCGGGAGGGCCGGGGAGACCCAGTACTTC
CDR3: CSVEDPRQDGGRAGETQYF

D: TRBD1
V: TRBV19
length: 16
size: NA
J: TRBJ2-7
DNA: TGTGCCAGTAGTAACATACAGGGGGCTCTCCTCTACGAGCAGTACTTC
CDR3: CASSNIQGALLYEQYF

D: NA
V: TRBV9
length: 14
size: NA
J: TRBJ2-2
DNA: TGTGCCAGCAGCGGCGACTGGGACACCGGGGAGCTGTTTTTT
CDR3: CASSGDWDTGELFF

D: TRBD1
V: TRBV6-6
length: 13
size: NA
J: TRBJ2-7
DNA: TGTGCCAGCAGACAGGGGCCCCTCTACGAGCAGTACTTC
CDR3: CASRQGPLYEQYF

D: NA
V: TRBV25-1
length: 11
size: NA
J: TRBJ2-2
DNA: TGTGCCAGCAAGAACACCGGGGAGCTGTTTTTT
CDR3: CASKNTGELFF

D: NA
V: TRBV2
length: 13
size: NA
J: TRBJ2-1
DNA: TGTGCCAGCAGCGAACTAGTGCGCAATGAGCAGTTCTTC
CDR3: CASSELVRNEQFF

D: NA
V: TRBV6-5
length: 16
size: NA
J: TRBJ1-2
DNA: TGTGCCAGCAGTTACTCGTGGGGTTCCAATAACTATGGCTACACCTTC
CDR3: CASSYSWGSNNYGYTF

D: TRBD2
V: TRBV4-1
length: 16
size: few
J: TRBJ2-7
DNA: TGCGCCAGCAGCCAAGGGGGACTAGCGGGGGGCTACGAGCAGTACTTC
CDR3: CASSQGGLAGGYEQYF

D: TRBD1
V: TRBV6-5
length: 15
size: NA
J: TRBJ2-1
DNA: TGTGCCAGCAGGGACGGGGACAGTTACTACAATGAGCAGTTCTTC
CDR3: CASRDGDSYYNEQFF

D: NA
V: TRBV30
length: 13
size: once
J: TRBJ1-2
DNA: TGTGCCTGGAGTGTACTGGGGTTTAGCGGCTACACCTTC
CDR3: CAWSVLGFSGYTF

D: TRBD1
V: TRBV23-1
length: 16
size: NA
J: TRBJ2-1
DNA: TGCGCCAGCAGTCAATCGGGGACAGACCACTACAATGAGCAGTTCTTC
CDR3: CASSQSGTDHYNEQFF

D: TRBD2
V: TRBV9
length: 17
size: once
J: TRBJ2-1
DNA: TGTGCCAGCAGCGTAGCTCTCAGCGGGAGGGACTACAATGAGCAGTTCTTC
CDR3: CASSVALSGRDYNEQFF

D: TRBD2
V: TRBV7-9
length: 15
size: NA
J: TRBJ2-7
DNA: TGTGCCAGCAGCACCCGGACTAGCGGGAGCTACGAGCAGTACTTC
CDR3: CASSTRTSGSYEQYF

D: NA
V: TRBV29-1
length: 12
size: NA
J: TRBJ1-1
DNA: TGCAGCGTTCCCGGAATGAACACTGAAGCTTTCTTT
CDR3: CSVPGMNTEAFF

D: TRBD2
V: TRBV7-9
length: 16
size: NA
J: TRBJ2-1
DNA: TGTGCCAGCAGCCCCTTAGCGGGAGGGCTCAGCAATGAGCAGTTCTTC
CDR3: CASSPLAGGLSNEQFF

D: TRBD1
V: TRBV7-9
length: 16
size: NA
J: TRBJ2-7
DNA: TGTGCCAGCAGCTCGTCCACAGGGGAGTTGACCTACGAGCAGTACTTC
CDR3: CASSSSTGELTYEQYF

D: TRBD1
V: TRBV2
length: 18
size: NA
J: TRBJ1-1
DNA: TGTGCCAGCAGGGGGACTCGGACAGGCAGCACCATGAACACTGAAGCTTTCTTT
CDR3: CASRGTRTGSTMNTEAFF

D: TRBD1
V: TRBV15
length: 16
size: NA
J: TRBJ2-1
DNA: TGTGCCACCAGCAGAGATCCGGGGACAGGGGTCAATGAGCAGTTCTTC
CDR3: CATSRDPGTGVNEQFF

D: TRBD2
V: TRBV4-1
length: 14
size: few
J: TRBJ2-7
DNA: TGCGCCAGCAGCCAAGATAGTGACCTAGCGGGAGGCATTTTC
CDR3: CASSQDSDLAGGIF

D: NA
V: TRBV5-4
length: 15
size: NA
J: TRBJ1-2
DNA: TGTGCCAGCAGCTTGGGACAGCCAGCTAACTATGGCTACACCTTC
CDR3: CASSLGQPANYGYTF

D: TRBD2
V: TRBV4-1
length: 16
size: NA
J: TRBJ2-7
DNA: TGTGCCAGCAGCCAAGATTCCAGCGGGAGGCCCTACGAGCAGTACTTC
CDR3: CASSQDSSGRPYEQYF

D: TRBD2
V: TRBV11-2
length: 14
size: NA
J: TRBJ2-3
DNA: TGTGCCAGCAGCCCTCTAGCGGGGGAAGATACGCAGTATTTT
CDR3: CASSPLAGEDTQYF

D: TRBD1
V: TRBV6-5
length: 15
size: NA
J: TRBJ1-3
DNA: TGTGCCAGCAGGGGGACAGGGGGCGCGGGAAACACCATATATTTT
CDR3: CASRGTGGAGNTIYF

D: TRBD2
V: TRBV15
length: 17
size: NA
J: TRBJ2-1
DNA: TGTGCCACCAGCAGATCTAGAGCGGGGGGTTCCTACAATGAGCAGTTCTTC
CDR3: CATSRSRAGGSYNEQFF

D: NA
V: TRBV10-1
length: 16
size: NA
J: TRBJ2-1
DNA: TGCGCCAGCAGTGAGTCGGGGGGAAGCTCCTACAATGAGCAGTTCTTC
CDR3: CASSESGGSSYNEQFF

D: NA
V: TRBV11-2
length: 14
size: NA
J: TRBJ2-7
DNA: TGTGCCAGCAGCGTACGACTCGGAACCTACGAGCAGTACTTC
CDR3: CASSVRLGTYEQYF

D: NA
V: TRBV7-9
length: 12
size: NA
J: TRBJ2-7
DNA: TGTGCCAGCAGCACGCAGGGGTGGGAGCAGTACTTC
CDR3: CASSTQGWEQYF

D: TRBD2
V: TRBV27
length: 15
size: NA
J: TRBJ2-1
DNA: TGTGCCAGCAGTGACGGACTAGGAGCATACAATGAGCAGTTCTTC
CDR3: CASSDGLGAYNEQFF